This T cell receptor (beta chain) was recovered during a study of blood T cell repertoires in COVID-19. Germline loops: CDR1 MNHEY, CDR2 SMNVEV (reference sequence). The CDR3 has 12 amino acids. The V gene lost 6 bases and the J gene lost 4 bases, with 9 bases spanning the gap. Assay used: immunoSEQ multiplex PCR; TCRdb lists only in-frame clones, some missing. The sample comprises approximately 74,000 clones, around 86% of which are singletons, and roughly 2% rests with the top ten. The receptor was isolated from a woman aged 55-70 years with acute or convalescent COVID-19. This chain uses TRBV27 with TRBJ2-5, with D perhaps matching TRBD1 (5 bases). The material sequenced was peripheral blood. This CDR3 is CASRAGRETQYF. CDR3 nucleotide sequence: TGTGCCAGCAGGGCAGGGCGAGAGACCCAGTACTTC.